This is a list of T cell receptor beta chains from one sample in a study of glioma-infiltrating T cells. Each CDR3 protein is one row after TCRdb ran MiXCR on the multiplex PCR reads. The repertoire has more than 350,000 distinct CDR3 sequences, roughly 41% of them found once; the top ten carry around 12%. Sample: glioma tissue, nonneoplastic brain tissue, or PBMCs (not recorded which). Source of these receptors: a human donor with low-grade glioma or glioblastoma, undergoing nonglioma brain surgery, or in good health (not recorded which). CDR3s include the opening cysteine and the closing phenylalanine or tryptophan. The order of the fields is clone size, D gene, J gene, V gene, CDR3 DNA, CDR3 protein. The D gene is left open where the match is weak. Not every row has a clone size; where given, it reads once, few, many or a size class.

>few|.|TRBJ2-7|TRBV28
TGTGCCAGCGTTCAAAGGACCTTGGTAGTAAACTACGAGCAGTACTTC
CASVQRTLVVNYEQYF
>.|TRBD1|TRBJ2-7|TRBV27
TGTGCCAGCAGTTTAAGGGACAGGGACTACGAGCAGTACTTC
CASSLRDRDYEQYF
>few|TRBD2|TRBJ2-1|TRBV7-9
TGTGCCAGCAGCCACGGGACTACCTTCAATGAGCAGTTCTTC
CASSHGTTFNEQFF
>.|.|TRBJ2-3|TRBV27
TGTGCCAGCAGCTTCCTACCGGGGAGCACAGATACGCAGTATTTT
CASSFLPGSTDTQYF
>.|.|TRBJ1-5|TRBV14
TGTGCCAGCGGCCAAGGGGGTCATAGCAATCAGCCCCAGCATTTT
CASGQGGHSNQPQHF
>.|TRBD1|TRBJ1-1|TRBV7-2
TGTGCCAGCACCCTACAGGGGAAGGCTGAAGCTTTCTTT
CASTLQGKAEAFF
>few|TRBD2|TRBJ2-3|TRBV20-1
TGCAGTGCGATTGTAGTAGCGGGAGTGGGCACAGATACGCAGTATTTT
CSAIVVAGVGTDTQYF
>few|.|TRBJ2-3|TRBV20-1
TGCAGTGCCGTTAACCCCTACACAGATACGCAGTATTTT
CSAVNPYTDTQYF
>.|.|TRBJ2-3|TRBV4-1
TGCGCCAGCAGCCAAGAGAGGTCGGGATCCTACACAGATACGCAGTATTTT
CASSQERSGSYTDTQYF
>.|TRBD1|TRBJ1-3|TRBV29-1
TGCAGCGTTCGGACAGGGAACTCTGGAAACACCATATATTTT
CSVRTGNSGNTIYF
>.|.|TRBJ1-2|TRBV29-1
TGCAGCGACACACAGGGTTTTTATGGCTACACCTTC
CSDTQGFYGYTF
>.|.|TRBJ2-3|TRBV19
TGTGCCAGTAGTATTTCAGACAGGGAGGTCACAGATACGCAGTATTTT
CASSISDREVTDTQYF
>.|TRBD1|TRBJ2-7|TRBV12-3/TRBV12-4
TGTGCCAGCAGCCTTCTGTGGACAGGGGCCTACGAGCAGTACTTC
CASSLLWTGAYEQYF
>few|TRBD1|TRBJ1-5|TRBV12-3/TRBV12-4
TGTGCCAGCAGCTCGACAGGGACGAGACAGCCCCAGCATTTT
CASSSTGTRQPQHF
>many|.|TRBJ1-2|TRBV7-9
TGTGCCAGCAGCTTGACCGACAATAACTATGGCTACACCTTC
CASSLTDNNYGYTF
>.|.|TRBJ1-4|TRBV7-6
TGTGCCAGCAGCCCTCACCCAAGGGAAAAACTGTTTTTT
CASSPHPREKLFF
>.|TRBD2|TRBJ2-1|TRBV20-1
TGCAGTGCCACCGGGACTAGCAGGTACAATGAGCAGTTCTTC
CSATGTSRYNEQFF
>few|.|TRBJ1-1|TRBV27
TGTGCCAGCAGTCTATGGGGGGGACTGAACACTGAAGCTTTCTTT
CASSLWGGLNTEAFF
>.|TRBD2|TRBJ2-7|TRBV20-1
TGCAGTGCTAGACCCCTGACTAGCGGGAGGGCAGCCTACGAGCAGTACTTC
CSARPLTSGRAAYEQYF
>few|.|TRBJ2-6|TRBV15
TGTGCCACCAGCAGAAGGGAGGCCGGGGGGGCCAACGTCCTGACTTTC
CATSRREAGGANVLTF
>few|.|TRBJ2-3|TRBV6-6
TGTGCCAGCAGTTACCAATGGGAGTCAGATACGCAGTATTTT
CASSYQWESDTQYF
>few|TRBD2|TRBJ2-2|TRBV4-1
TGCGCCAGCAGCCAAGATCCGGGACTAGCGGGAGTCCGGGAGCTGTTTTTT
CASSQDPGLAGVRELFF
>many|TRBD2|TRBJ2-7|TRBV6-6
TGTGCCAGCAGTTACCTACCTTGGGGGGGCTACGAGCAGTACTTC
CASSYLPWGGYEQYF